A selection of T cell receptor beta chains follows, all from one sample in a study of beta chain features in type 1 diabetes. TCRdb's copy holds only in-frame clones and misses some; the assay was immunoSEQ multiplex PCR. Of 860,000 or so clones in the sample, roughly 15% were seen once. Sequencing input: naive CD4+ T cells from blood. Receptors were obtained from a woman aged 18-35 years in good health. The CDR3 runs from the conserved cysteine through the conserved F or W. Fields, in order: CDR3 protein, CDR3 DNA, D gene, V gene, J gene, clone size. D genes are given only for firm matches. Clone size appears in some rows only: once, few, many, or a class for an expanded clone.

CASSLSPDRNYNEQFF	TGCGCCAGCAGCTTGTCGCCCGACAGGAACTACAATGAGCAGTTCTTC	.	TRBV5-1	TRBJ2-1	.
CATSRDGGVELFF	TGTGCCACCAGCAGAGATGGGGGTGTGGAGCTGTTTTTT	.	TRBV15	TRBJ2-2	.
CSVGPSYEQYF	TGCAGCGTTGGCCCCTCCTACGAGCAGTACTTC	.	TRBV29-1	TRBJ2-7	few
CASSYRGTSSYNEQFF	TGTGCCAGCAGTTACCGGGGGACGAGCTCCTACAATGAGCAGTTCTTC	.	TRBV6-5	TRBJ2-1	.
CASSRGTGELFF	TGTGCCAGCTCACGAGGGACCGGGGAGCTGTTTTTT	.	TRBV18	TRBJ2-2	.
CASSVFSSSSTDTQYF	TGTGCCAGCAGCGTATTCTCCTCCTCTAGCACAGATACGCAGTATTTT	.	TRBV9	TRBJ2-3	few
CASSYSKLTDTQYF	TGTGCCAGCAGTTACTCGAAGCTGACAGATACGCAGTATTTT	.	TRBV6-6	TRBJ2-3	.
CASSVGPWNEQYF	TGTGCCAGCAGTGTAGGGCCCTGGAACGAGCAGTACTTC	.	TRBV6-5	TRBJ2-7	.
CASSLAAYNEQFF	TGTGCCAGCAGCTTAGCAGCATACAATGAGCAGTTCTTC	.	TRBV7-2	TRBJ2-1	few
CASSPGLVPGEQYF	TGTGCCAGCAGTCCCGGACTTGTTCCTGGCGAGCAGTACTTC	.	TRBV6-5	TRBJ2-7	.
CASSYTRQTTYEQYF	TGTGCCAGCAGCTATACAAGGCAGACGACCTACGAGCAGTACTTC	.	TRBV7-2	TRBJ2-7	.
CASSYGSSYNEQFF	TGTGCCAGCAGCTACGGGAGTTCCTACAATGAGCAGTTCTTC	.	TRBV11-2	TRBJ2-1	.
CASSQRSGEEKLFF	TGTGCCAGCAGCCAGCGCTCAGGGGAGGAAAAACTGTTTTTT	.	TRBV7-9	TRBJ1-4	few
CSALRPNEQFF	TGCAGTGCGTTGCGACCCAATGAGCAGTTCTTC	.	TRBV20-1	TRBJ2-1	.
CASRKSGETQYF	TGTGCCAGCAGAAAAAGCGGAGAGACCCAGTACTTC	.	TRBV2	TRBJ2-5	few
CASKSTYEQYF	TGTGCCAGCAAGTCGACCTACGAGCAGTACTTC	.	TRBV28	TRBJ2-7	.
CASSFTGRSGGYTF	TGTGCCAGCAGTTTTACAGGCCGCTCGGGTGGCTACACCTTC	.	TRBV27	TRBJ1-2	few
CASSRTGLRGQNTEAFF	TGTGCCAGCAGCCGTACAGGGTTGCGCGGCCAGAACACTGAAGCTTTCTTT	.	TRBV11-2	TRBJ1-1	.
CASSLGGQGAWETQYF	TGTGCCAGCAGCTTAGGTGGACAGGGGGCCTGGGAGACCCAGTACTTC	TRBD1	TRBV7-9	TRBJ2-5	.
CASSFGTGVLTDTQYF	TGCGCCAGCAGCTTTGGGACAGGGGTCCTCACAGATACGCAGTATTTT	TRBD1	TRBV5-1	TRBJ2-3	.
CASSISGSTDTQYF	TGTGCCAGCAGCATAAGCGGGAGCACAGATACGCAGTATTTT	.	TRBV7-2	TRBJ2-3	few
CASSSYRNSGYGYTF	TGTGCCAGCAGCTCGTACAGGAACTCTGGCTATGGCTACACCTTC	.	TRBV7-2	TRBJ1-2	.
CASSGRDRGENIQYF	TGTGCCAGCAGCGGCCGGGACAGGGGCGAAAACATTCAGTACTTC	TRBD1	TRBV6-5	TRBJ2-4	.
CASSSRTSGRPYEQYF	TGTGCCAGCAGCTCCCGGACTAGCGGGAGACCCTACGAGCAGTACTTC	TRBD2	TRBV13	TRBJ2-7	few
CASSATASTEAFF	TGTGCCAGCAGCGCTACGGCGAGCACTGAAGCTTTCTTT	.	TRBV9	TRBJ1-1	few
CASSFGGRSDIQYF	TGTGCCAGCAGCTTTGGTGGGCGGAGCGACATTCAGTACTTC	.	TRBV7-8	TRBJ2-4	.
CASSTLGSGSYEQYF	TGCGCCAGCAGCACCCTCGGTAGCGGGAGCTACGAGCAGTACTTC	TRBD2	TRBV5-1	TRBJ2-7	.
CASSTRSYTGELFF	TGTGCCAGTAGTACGAGGAGTTACACCGGGGAGCTGTTTTTT	.	TRBV19	TRBJ2-2	once
CASSVTGLGSGYTF	TGTGCCAGCAGCGTAACAGGTCTAGGTAGCGGCTACACCTTC	.	TRBV7-2	TRBJ1-2	few
CASSLLPGTYEQYF	TGTGCCAGCAGCTTACTACCGGGAACCTACGAGCAGTACTTC	.	TRBV7-2	TRBJ2-7	few
CASSLAPRLAGMGEQFF	TGTGCCAGCAGCTTAGCGCCCCGACTAGCGGGGATGGGCGAGCAGTTCTTC	TRBD2	TRBV11-2	TRBJ2-1	.
CASSLTGLAETQYF	TGTGCCAGCAGCTTGACCGGACTAGCGGAGACCCAGTACTTC	TRBD2	TRBV5-6	TRBJ2-5	few
CSVENEWGGMDTEAFF	TGCAGCGTTGAGAACGAGTGGGGGGGCATGGACACTGAAGCTTTCTTT	.	TRBV29-1	TRBJ1-1	few
CPPERLAGGLHYNEQFF	TGTCCCCCAGAACGACTAGCGGGAGGGCTCCACTACAATGAGCAGTTCTTC	TRBD2	TRBV9	TRBJ2-1	few
CASSLTGTYGYTF	TGTGCCAGTAGTCTGACAGGGACATATGGCTACACCTTC	TRBD1	TRBV19	TRBJ1-2	few
CASSLAPYNEQFF	TGCGCCAGCAGCTTGGCCCCTTACAATGAGCAGTTCTTC	.	TRBV5-1	TRBJ2-1	.
CATSRDLRSTNEKLFF	TGTGCCACCAGCAGAGACCTCAGGTCAACTAATGAAAAACTGTTTTTT	.	TRBV15	TRBJ1-4	few
CASSLDRETQYF	TGTGCCAGCAGCTTGGACCGGGAGACCCAGTACTTC	.	TRBV7-9	TRBJ2-5	few
CASSLVQGVNEQFF	TGTGCCAGCAGCTTAGTTCAGGGTGTCAATGAGCAGTTCTTC	.	TRBV7-2	TRBJ2-1	few
CASSQPGSEKLFF	TGTGCCAGTAGTCAACCGGGATCTGAAAAACTGTTTTTT	.	TRBV19	TRBJ1-4	few
CASKVQGAYGYTF	TGTGCCAGCAAGGTTCAGGGGGCCTATGGCTACACCTTC	TRBD1	TRBV28	TRBJ1-2	.
CASSRTGGWGTEAFF	TGCGCCAGCAGCCGCACGGGGGGTTGGGGGACTGAAGCTTTCTTT	.	TRBV4-3	TRBJ1-1	.
CASSRPPGDTEAFF	TGTGCCAGCAGCCGCCCCCCCGGGGACACTGAAGCTTTCTTT	.	TRBV7-9	TRBJ1-1	few
CASSGTSGRYNEQFF	TGTGCCAGCAGTGGGACTAGCGGACGATACAATGAGCAGTTCTTC	TRBD2	TRBV2	TRBJ2-1	.
CASSLPGQLTGYTF	TGTGCCAGCAGCTTGCCGGGACAGCTTACGGGCTACACCTTC	TRBD1	TRBV5-6	TRBJ1-2	few
CASSGQGARQPQHF	TGTGCCAGCAGTGGACAGGGGGCGAGGCAGCCCCAGCATTTT	TRBD1	TRBV2	TRBJ1-5	few